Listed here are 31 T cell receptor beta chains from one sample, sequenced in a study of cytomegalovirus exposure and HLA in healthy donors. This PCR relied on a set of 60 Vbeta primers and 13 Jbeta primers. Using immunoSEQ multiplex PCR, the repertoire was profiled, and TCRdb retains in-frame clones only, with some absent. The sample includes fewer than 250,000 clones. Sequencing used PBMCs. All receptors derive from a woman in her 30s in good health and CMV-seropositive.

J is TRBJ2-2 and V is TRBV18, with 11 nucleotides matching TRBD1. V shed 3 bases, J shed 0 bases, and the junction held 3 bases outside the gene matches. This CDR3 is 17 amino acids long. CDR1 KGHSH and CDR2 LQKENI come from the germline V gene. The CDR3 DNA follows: TGTGCCAGCTCACCTCAGGGACAGGGGGCGAACACCGGGGAGCTGTTTTTT. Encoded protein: CASSPQGQGANTGELFF.

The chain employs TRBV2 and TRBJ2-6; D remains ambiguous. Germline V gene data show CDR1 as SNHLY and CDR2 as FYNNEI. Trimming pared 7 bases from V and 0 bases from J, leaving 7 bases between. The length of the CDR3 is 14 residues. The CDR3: CASTQISGANVLTF. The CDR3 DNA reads TGTGCCAGCACCCAGATCTCTGGGGCCAACGTCCTGACTTTC.

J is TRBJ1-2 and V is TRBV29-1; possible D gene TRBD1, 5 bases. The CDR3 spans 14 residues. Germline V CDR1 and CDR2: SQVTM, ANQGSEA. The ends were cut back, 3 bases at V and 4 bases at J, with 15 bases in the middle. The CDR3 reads CSVDINQGTYGYTF. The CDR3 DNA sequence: TGCAGCGTTGACATAAACCAGGGAACCTATGGCTACACCTTC.

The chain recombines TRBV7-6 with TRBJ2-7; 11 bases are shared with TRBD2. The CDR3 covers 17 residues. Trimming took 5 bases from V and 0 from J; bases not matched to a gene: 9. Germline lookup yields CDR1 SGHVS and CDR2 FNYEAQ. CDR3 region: CASSGRPGTSGSYEQYF. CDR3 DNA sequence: TGTGCCAGCAGCGGTAGACCCGGGACTAGCGGCTCCTACGAGCAGTACTTC.

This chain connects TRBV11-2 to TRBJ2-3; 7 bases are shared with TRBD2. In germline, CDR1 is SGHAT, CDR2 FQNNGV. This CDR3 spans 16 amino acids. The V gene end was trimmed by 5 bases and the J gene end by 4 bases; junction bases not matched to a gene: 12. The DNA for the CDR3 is TGTGCCAGCAGCCCAGGGAGGCGGGAGTACGCAGATACGCAGTATTTT. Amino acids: CASSPGRREYADTQYF.

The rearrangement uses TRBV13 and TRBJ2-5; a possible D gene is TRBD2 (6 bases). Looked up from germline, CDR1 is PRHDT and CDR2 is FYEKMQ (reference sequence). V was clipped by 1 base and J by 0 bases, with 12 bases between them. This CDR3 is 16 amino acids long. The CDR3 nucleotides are TGTGCCAGCAGCTTAGACCGCCCTAGCGACCAAGAGACCCAGTACTTC. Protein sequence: CASSLDRPSDQETQYF.

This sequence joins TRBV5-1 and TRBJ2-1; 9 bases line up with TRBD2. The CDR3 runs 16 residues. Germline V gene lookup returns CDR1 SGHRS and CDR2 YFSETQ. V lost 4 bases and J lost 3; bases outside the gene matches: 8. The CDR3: CASSVLAGGLYNEQFF. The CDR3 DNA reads TGCGCCAGCAGCGTACTAGCGGGTGGACTCTACAATGAGCAGTTCTTC.

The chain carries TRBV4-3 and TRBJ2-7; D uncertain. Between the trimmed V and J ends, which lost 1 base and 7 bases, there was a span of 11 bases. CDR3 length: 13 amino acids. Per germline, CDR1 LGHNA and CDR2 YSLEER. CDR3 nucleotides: TGCGCCAGCAGCCAAGTACGGTTTGGTGAGCAGTACTTC. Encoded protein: CASSQVRFGEQYF.

CDR3 sequence (DNA): TGCGCCAGCAGCCAGGGGGCAGGGTCCACTGAAGCTTTCTTT. Encoded protein: CASSQGAGSTEAFF. The genes are TRBV5-1 and TRBJ1-1; TRBD1 agrees at 8 bases. The V and J ends lost 4 bases and 4 bases, in that order; junction bases with no gene match: 6. CDR3 length equals 14 residues. Germline lookup yields CDR1 SGHRS and CDR2 YFSETQ.

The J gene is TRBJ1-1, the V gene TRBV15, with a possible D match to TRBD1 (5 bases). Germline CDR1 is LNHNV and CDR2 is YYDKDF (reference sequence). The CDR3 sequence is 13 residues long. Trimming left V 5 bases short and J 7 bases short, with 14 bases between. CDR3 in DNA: TGTGCCACCAGCGGTGTAGGGGTTGGTGAAGCTTTCTTT. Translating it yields CATSGVGVGEAFF.

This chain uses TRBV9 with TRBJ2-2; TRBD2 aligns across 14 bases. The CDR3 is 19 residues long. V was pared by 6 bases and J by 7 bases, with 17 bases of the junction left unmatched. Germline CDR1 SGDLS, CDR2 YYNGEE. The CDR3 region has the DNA TGTGCCAGCAATTCCGGGACTAGCGGGAGTCGAGCTAGAGACGGGGAGCTGTTTTTT. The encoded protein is CASNSGTSGSRARDGELFF.

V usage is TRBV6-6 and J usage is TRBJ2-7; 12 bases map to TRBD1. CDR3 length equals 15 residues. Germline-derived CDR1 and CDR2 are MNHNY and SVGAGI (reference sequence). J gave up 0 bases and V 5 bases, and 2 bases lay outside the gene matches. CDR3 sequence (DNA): TGTGCCAGCAGTGGGACAGGGGGCCTCTCCTACGAGCAGTACTTC. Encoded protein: CASSGTGGLSYEQYF.

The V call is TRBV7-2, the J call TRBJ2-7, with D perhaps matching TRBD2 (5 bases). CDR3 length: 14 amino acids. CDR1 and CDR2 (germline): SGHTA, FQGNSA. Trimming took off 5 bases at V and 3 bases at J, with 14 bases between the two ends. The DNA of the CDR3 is TGTGCCAGCAGCCCGCCCGGGGTTTTCTACGAGCAGTACTTC. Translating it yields CASSPPGVFYEQYF.

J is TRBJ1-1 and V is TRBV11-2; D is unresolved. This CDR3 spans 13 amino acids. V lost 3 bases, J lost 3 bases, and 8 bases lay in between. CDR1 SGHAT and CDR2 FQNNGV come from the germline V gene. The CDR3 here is CASSFDGDTEAFF. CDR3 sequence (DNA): TGTGCCAGCAGCTTCGATGGAGACACTGAAGCTTTCTTT. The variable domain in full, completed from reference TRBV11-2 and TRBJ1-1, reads EAGVAQSPRYKIIEKRQSVAFWCNPISGHATLYWYQQILGQGPKLLIQFQNNGVVDDSQLPKDRFSAERLKGVDSTLKIQPAKLEDSAVYLCASSFDGDTEAFFGQGTRLTVV.

The CDR3 coding sequence is TGCGCCAGCAGCCCGGGGGTAGCTAATGAAAAACTGTTTTTT. This encodes CASSPGVANEKLFF. This chain connects TRBV5-1 to TRBJ1-4; the D gene is possibly TRBD1 (5 bases). V shed 4 bases and J shed 3 bases, with 10 bases lying between them. This CDR3 contains 14 residues. Per germline, CDR1 SGHRS and CDR2 YFSETQ.

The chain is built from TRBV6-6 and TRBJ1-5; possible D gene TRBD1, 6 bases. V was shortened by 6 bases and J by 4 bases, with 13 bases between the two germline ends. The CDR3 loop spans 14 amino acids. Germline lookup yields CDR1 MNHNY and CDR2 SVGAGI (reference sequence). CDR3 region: CASRGAGRNQPQHF. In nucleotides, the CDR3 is TGTGCCAGCAGGGGGGCAGGGCGAAATCAGCCCCAGCATTTT.

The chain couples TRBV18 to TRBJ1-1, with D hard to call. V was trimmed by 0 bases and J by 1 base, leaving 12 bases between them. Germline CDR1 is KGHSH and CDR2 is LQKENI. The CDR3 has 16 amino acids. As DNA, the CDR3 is TGTGCCAGCTCACCACCGGGCAGCATACGGAACACTGAAGCTTTCTTT. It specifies CASSPPGSIRNTEAFF.

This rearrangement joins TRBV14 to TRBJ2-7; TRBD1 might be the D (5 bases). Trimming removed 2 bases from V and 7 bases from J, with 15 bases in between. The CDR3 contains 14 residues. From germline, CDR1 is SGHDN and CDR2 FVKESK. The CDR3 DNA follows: TGTGCCAGCAGCCAATGGGGCAGGGCGGAAGAGCAGTACTTC. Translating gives CASSQWGRAEEQYF.

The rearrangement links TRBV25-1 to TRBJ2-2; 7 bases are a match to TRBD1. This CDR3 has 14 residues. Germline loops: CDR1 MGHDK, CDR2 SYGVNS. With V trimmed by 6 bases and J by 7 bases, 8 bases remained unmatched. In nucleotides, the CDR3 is TGTGCCAGCAGCGACAGGGACATTGGCGGGGAGCTGTTTTTT. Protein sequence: CASSDRDIGGELFF.

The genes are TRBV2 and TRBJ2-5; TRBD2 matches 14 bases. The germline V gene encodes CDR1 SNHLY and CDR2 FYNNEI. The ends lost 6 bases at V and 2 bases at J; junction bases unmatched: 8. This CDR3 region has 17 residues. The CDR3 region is CASSSGTSGGLQETQYF. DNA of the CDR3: TGTGCCAGCAGCTCCGGGACTAGCGGGGGACTACAAGAGACCCAGTACTTC.

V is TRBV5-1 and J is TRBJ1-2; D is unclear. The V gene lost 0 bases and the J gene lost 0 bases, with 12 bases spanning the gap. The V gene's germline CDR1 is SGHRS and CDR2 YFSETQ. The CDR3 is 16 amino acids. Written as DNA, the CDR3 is TGCGCCAGCAGCTTGGTTGGGCAAAGATCTAACTATGGCTACACCTTC. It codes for CASSLVGQRSNYGYTF.

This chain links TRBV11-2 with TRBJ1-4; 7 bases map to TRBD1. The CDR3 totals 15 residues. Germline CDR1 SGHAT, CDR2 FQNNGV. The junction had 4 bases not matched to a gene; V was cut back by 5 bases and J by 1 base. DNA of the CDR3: TGTGCCAGCAGCCAAGACAGGGTAACTAATGAAAAACTGTTTTTT. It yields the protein CASSQDRVTNEKLFF.

The CDR3 is CASSEFLGSGGLGETQYF. The CDR3 nucleotides read TGTGCCAGCAGTGAATTTCTCGGAAGCGGGGGGCTGGGGGAGACCCAGTACTTC. The chain recombines TRBV6-1 with TRBJ2-5, with 9 bases fitting TRBD2. This CDR3 region has 18 residues. Unmatched junction bases numbered 15, after V lost 2 bases and J lost 5 bases. Germline V gene sequence: CDR1 MNHNS, CDR2 SASEGT.

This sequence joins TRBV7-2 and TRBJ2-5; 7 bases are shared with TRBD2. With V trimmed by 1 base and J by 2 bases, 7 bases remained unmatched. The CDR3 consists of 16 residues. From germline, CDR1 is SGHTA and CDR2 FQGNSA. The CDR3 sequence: CASSLVRAGEQETQYF. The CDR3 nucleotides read TGTGCCAGCAGCTTAGTTCGGGCGGGAGAGCAAGAGACCCAGTACTTC.

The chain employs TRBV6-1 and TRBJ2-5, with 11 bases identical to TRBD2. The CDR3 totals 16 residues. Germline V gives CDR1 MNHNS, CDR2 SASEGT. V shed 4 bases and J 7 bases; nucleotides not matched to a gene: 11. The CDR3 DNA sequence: TGTGCCAGCAGTGCCCAAGTAGCGGGGGGGCGGGGGACCCAGTACTTC. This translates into CASSAQVAGGRGTQYF.

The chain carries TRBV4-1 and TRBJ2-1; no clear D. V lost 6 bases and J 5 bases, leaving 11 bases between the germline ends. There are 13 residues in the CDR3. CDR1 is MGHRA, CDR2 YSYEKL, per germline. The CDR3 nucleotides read TGCGCCAGCAGTACTCATGACAACAATGAGCAGTTCTTC. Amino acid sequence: CASSTHDNNEQFF.

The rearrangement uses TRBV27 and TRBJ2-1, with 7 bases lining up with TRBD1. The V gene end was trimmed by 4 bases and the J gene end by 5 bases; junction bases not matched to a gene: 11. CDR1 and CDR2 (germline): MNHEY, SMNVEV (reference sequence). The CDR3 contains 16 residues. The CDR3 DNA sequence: TGTGCCAGCAGTTCGCGGACAGGTGCCTTCGACAATGAGCAGTTCTTC. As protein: CASSSRTGAFDNEQFF.

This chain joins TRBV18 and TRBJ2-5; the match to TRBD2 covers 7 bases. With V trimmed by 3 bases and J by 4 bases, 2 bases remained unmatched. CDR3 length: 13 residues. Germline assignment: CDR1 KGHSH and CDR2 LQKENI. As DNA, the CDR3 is TGTGCCAGCTCACCCCCGGGGGGAGAGACCCAGTACTTC. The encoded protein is CASSPPGGETQYF.

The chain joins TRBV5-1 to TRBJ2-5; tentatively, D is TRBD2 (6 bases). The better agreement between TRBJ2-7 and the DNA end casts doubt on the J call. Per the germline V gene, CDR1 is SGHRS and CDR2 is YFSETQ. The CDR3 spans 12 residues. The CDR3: CASSSEGYEQYF. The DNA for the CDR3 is TGCGCCAGCAGCTCGGAGGGCTACGAGCAGTACTTC.

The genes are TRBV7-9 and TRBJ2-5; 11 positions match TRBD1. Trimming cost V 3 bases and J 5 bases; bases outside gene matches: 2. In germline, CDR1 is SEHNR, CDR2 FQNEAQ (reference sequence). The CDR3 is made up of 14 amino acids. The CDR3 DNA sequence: TGTGCCAGCAGCTTCCGGGACAGGGGGGAGACCCAGTACTTC. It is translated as CASSFRDRGETQYF.

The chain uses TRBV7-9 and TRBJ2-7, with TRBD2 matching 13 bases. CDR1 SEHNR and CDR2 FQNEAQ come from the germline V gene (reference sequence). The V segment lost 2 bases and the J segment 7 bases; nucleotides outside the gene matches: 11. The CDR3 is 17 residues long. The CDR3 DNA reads TGTGCCAGCAGCTTAAAGAAGTGGACTAGCGGGAGAGAGGAGCAGTACTTC. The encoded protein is CASSLKKWTSGREEQYF.